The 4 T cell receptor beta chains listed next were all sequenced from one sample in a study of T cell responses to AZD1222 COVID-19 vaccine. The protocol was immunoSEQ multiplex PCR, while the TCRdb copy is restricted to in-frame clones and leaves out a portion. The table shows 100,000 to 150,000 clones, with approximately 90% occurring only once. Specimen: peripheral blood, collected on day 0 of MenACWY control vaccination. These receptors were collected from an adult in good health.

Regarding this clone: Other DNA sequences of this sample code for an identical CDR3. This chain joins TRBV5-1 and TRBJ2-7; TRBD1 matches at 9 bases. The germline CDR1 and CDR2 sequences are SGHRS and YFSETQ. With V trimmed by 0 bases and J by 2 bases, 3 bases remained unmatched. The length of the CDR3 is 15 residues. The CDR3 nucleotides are TGCGCCAGCAGCTTGGGAGGGACAGGGACCTACGAGCAGTACTTC. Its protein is CASSLGGTGTYEQYF.

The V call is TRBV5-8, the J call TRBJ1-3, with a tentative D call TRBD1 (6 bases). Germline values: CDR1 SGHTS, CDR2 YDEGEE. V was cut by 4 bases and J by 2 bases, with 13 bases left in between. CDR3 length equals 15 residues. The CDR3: CASSLRGTPGNTIYF. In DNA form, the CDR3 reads TGTGCCAGCAGCCTTCGGGGGACACCTGGAAACACCATATATTTT.

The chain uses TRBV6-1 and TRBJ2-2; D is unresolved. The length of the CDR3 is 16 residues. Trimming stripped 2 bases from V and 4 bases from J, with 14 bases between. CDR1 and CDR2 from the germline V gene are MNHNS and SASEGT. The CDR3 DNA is TGTGCCAGCAGTGAATGGCGTGGCTTTGGCACCGGGGAGCTGTTTTTT. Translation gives CASSEWRGFGTGELFF.

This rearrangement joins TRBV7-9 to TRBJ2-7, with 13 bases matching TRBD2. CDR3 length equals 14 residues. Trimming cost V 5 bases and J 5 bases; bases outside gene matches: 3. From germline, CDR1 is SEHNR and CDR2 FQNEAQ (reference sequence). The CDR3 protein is CASSQGTSGNEQYF. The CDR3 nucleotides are TGTGCCAGCAGCCAGGGGACTAGCGGGAACGAGCAGTACTTC.